This note documents a single TCR beta chain sequence. Its antigen is currently unknown. These data originate in a study of shared clonotypes between healthy human individuals. Findings and limits, study-wide: Generally, naive subsets came out with larger estimated richness than memory subsets.

Trimming took off 0 bases at V and 0 bases at J, with 13 bases between the two ends. CDR3 size: 16 residues. Germline V CDR1 and CDR2: SGHTS, YDEGEE. Assay execution proceeded at the deep level. The assay was immunoSEQ multiplex PCR, and TCRdb's table has in-frame clones only and misses some. Among about 2.3 million clones listed, 92% were seen once. This chain connects TRBV5-8 to TRBJ2-7; D unclear. The receptor comes from a man aged 18 to 29 in good health. Some clones in this sample may be carry-over from other donors' samples. The specimen sequenced was naive CD4+ T cells from PBMCs. The subset here: CD45RA+ positively selected. DNA of the CDR3: TGTGCCAGCAGCTTGGGAAGTAGCTACCTCTCCTACGAGCAGTACTTC. Its translation: CASSLGSSYLSYEQYF.